The rows below give T cell receptor beta chains drawn from one sample of a study of blood T cells in healthy people across ages. TCRdb processed the 5' RACE reads anew with MiXCR; each CDR3 protein has one entry. In the table there are 1.5 million to 2 million distinct CDR3 sequences, around half of which are singletons. What was sequenced was blood. The source of these receptors is a woman aged 40 to 50 in good health. Both conserved end residues are part of each CDR3.

CDR3 protein	V gene	J gene
CASRQVSGANVLTF	TRBV6-1	TRBJ2-6
CASSLVADEKLFF	TRBV7-2	TRBJ1-4
CASRPGQGGVYNEQFF	TRBV6-2/TRBV6-3	TRBJ2-1
CSASGTSGGRAKNIQYF	TRBV20-1	TRBJ2-4
CASSRPTSGGAGQETQYF	TRBV13	TRBJ2-5
CASSLARGIDSSGNTIYF	TRBV7-9	TRBJ1-3
CASSWRGQGAEAFF	TRBV5-1	TRBJ1-1
CASSLEPEDNEQFF	TRBV7-9	TRBJ2-1
CGSLKRGMNEQYF	TRBV28	TRBJ2-7
CASSEGIGANVLTF	TRBV2	TRBJ2-6
CSVDPGQGGGYTF	TRBV29-1	TRBJ1-2
CASSRTEIYGYTF	TRBV28	TRBJ1-2
CASSDGTGGDKNIQYF	TRBV28	TRBJ2-4
CASSLSRVATGMNTEAFF	TRBV27	TRBJ1-1
CASSSTEGSYEQYF	TRBV7-6	TRBJ2-7
CASSYSPGKNYEQYF	TRBV6-5	-
CASSEGTSSTYEQYF	TRBV10-2	TRBJ2-7
CASSLDNVGEETQYF	TRBV7-8	TRBJ2-5
CASGGQGDEQFF	TRBV2	TRBJ2-1
CASSVVGGPAGANVLTF	TRBV9	TRBJ2-6
CASSLEPLAGLETQYF	TRBV13	TRBJ2-5
CAFSDNQNSPLHF	TRBV10-3	TRBJ1-6
CASSAGQGLYGYTF	TRBV6-5	TRBJ1-2
CAIGQTSLNEQFF	TRBV10-3	TRBJ2-1
CASSRSGTAGTDAQYF	TRBV7-2	TRBJ2-3
CASSQRGASGNTIYF	TRBV3-1	TRBJ1-3
CASSYSRHTDTQYF	TRBV6-2/TRBV6-3	TRBJ2-3
CASSIMGDRGRGTALHF	TRBV25-1	TRBJ1-6
CASSPHRRRTF	TRBV7-4	TRBJ1-2
CASSLRSDAEQYF	TRBV7-9	TRBJ2-7
CASSLDTGFPRTDTQYF	TRBV7-2	TRBJ2-3
CASSALAGGPYNEQYF	TRBV9	TRBJ2-7
CSASPGGLPDTQYF	TRBV20-1	TRBJ2-3
CSARGRLHSGANVLTF	TRBV20-1	TRBJ2-6
CASSQEGQRGYGYTF	TRBV3-1	TRBJ1-2
CASSVVSGETQYF	TRBV9	TRBJ2-5
CASSLDGTGGLVSNQPQHF	TRBV7-8	TRBJ1-5
CASSFGYSYNEQFF	TRBV7-2	TRBJ2-1
CASSADRGRGSGANVLTF	TRBV7-2	TRBJ2-6
CSAPSGENYEQYF	TRBV20-1	TRBJ2-7
CASSPWTSGANEQFF	TRBV9	TRBJ2-1
CAISAGGEQYF	TRBV10-3	-
CASSQALIDPGNYGYTF	TRBV4-1	TRBJ1-2
CAISVDRGVTETQYF	TRBV10-3	-
CASSLASTGAKNIQYF	TRBV5-1	TRBJ2-4
CASSLGDIAQETQYF	TRBV7-9	TRBJ2-5
CASSSVSASTDAQYF	TRBV5-4	TRBJ2-3
CSAREGPLGEKLFF	TRBV20-1	TRBJ1-4